This T cell receptor beta chain emerged from a study of shared clonotypes between healthy human individuals. Only in-frame clones appear in the TCRdb table, and some are missing; sequencing was by immunoSEQ multiplex PCR. Found here are 2,100,000 or so clones, around 95% of them singletons; the top ten hold roughly 0.13%. The V gene lost 4 bases and the J gene lost 4 bases, with 15 bases spanning the gap. CDR3 length: 14 residues. Germline assignment: CDR1 SGHRS and CDR2 YFSETQ. In its sample, this clone was seen once. The sequenced sample was naive CD4+ T cells sorted from blood. The sample's subset: CD45RA+ positively selected. The gene calls are TRBV5-1 and TRBJ2-7, with a possible D match to TRBD2 (5 bases). The source of this sequence is a man aged 18 to 35 in good health. The CDR3 protein is CASSAGLWEYEQYF. The CDR3 DNA reads as TGCGCCAGCAGCGCGGGTTTGTGGGAGTACGAGCAGTACTTC.